This T cell receptor (beta chain) came from a study of regulatory T cells in long-lasting Graves disease. Study-wide points: Newly diagnosed Graves' patients had higher TCR diversity than persistent ones.

Trimming took off 3 bases at V and 8 bases at J, with 14 bases between the two ends. This CDR3 region has 14 residues. Sample time point: newly diagnosed GD, antithyroid drugs for less than 3 months. Researchers made the TCR library from RNA that was extracted from PBMCs. This clonotype was picked up many times. Its antigen is currently unknown. With iRepertoire HTBI primers and Arm-PCR of CDR3 regions, TCR beta libraries were built. Study processing details: The samples yielded about 63 TRBV and some 15 TRBJ segments. MiXCR, run by TCRdb on the multiplex PCR reads, gives a single entry per CDR3 protein. Here the V and J calls rest on TCRdb's processing, not on the authors' analysis. The data show 450,000 to 600,000 distinct CDR3 sequences, with 13% seen just once and roughly a tenth held by the top ten. These data are also associated with another study on T cells in Graves' hyperthyroidism and ophthalmopathy. As that report states: The definition of stable Graves' hyperthyroidism was no ophthalmopathy progression within 18 months. The HTBI primer set was used in a first-round RT-PCR of the TCR CDR3.

The receptor was derived from a man aged 30-40 years with Graves disease. V and J are TRBV12-3 or TRBV12-4 and TRBJ2-1; D might be TRBD1 or TRBD2, each matching 5 bases. The input for sequencing was peripheral blood mononuclear cells (PBMCs), taken at new diagnosis, from a patient treated with antithyroid drugs. As DNA, the CDR3 is TGTGCCAGCAGTTTTTCCGGGACGGGCGATGAGCAGTTCTTC. It codes for CASSFSGTGDEQFF.